Each of the 18 T cell receptor beta chains below was sequenced from the same sample in a study of cytomegalovirus exposure and HLA in healthy donors. PCR employed 60 Vbeta and 13 Jbeta primers. The data were produced by immunoSEQ multiplex PCR, yet TCRdb's version contains in-frame clones alone and is incomplete. The profile shows approximately 220,000 clones, about 75% of them singletons. The sequenced sample was PBMCs. The receptor set was obtained from a male donor in good health and CMV-seronegative.

The genes are TRBV5-6 and TRBJ2-1; 7 positions match TRBD1. With 2 bases clipped from V and 6 bases from J, the junction kept 5 bases outside the gene matches. The CDR3 sequence is 14 residues long. The germline gives CDR1 SGHDT, CDR2 YYEEEE. CDR3 bases: TGTGCCAGCAGCTTTGCCACAGGGGTCAATGAGCAGTTCTTC. Translation gives CASSFATGVNEQFF. The whole variable domain, remainder taken from reference TRBV5-6 and TRBJ2-1, is DAGVTQSPTHLIKTRGQQVTLRCSPKSGHDTVSWYQQALGQGPQFIFQYYEEEERQRGNFPDRFSGHQFPNYSSELNVNALLLGDSALYLCASSFATGVNEQFFGPGTRLTVL.

This chain uses TRBV28 with TRBJ1-1, with D maybe TRBD1 (6 bases). V lost 7 bases and J lost 1, with 10 bases in between. CDR3 length: 13 amino acids. Germline V gene data show CDR1 as MDHEN and CDR2 as SYDVKM. CDR3 bases: TGTGCCAGCACTCTGACAGGGAACACTGAAGCTTTCTTT. Residues: CASTLTGNTEAFF.

This clone appeared once. V is TRBV30 and J is TRBJ1-4; D is perhaps TRBD1 (6 bases). Germline CDR1 GTSNPN, CDR2 SVGIG (reference sequence). V shed 3 bases and J shed 0 bases, with 8 bases lying between them. The CDR3 totals 14 residues. The chain's CDR3 is CAWRKGATNEKLFF. As DNA, the CDR3 is TGTGCCTGGAGGAAGGGGGCAACTAATGAAAAACTGTTTTTT.

The rearrangement links TRBV19 to TRBJ1-1; TRBD1 is a possible D gene (6 bases). CDR3 length: 15 amino acids. CDR1 is LNHDA and CDR2 is SQIVND in the germline V gene (reference sequence). Deletions cut 7 bases from V and 5 bases from J, with 20 bases between. The CDR3 here is CASTIWQTGGTEAFF. CDR3 bases: TGTGCCAGTACCATATGGCAGACAGGCGGGACTGAAGCTTTCTTT.

The rearrangement joins TRBV14 to TRBJ2-5, with 9 nucleotides matching TRBD1. Germline V gene sequence: CDR1 SGHDN, CDR2 FVKESK. V gave up 3 bases and J gave up 5 bases; unmatched junction bases: 7. The CDR3 extends over 15 amino acids. The CDR3 loop reads CASSHRTGVGETQYF. The CDR3 region has the DNA TGTGCCAGCAGCCATAGGACAGGGGTTGGGGAGACCCAGTACTTC.

The chain couples TRBV9 to TRBJ2-5; 7 bases line up with TRBD1. Trimming at V came to 3 bases and at J to 2 bases, leaving 7 bases not matched to a gene. CDR1 and CDR2 from the germline V gene are SGDLS and YYNGEE. The CDR3 is 15 residues long. The CDR3 bases are TGTGCCAGCAGCGCCCGGGACAGAGAACAAGAGACCCAGTACTTC. Translated: CASSARDREQETQYF.

This clone occurred once. The chain has TRBV7-3 and TRBJ2-7; a weak D match, TRBD2 (5 bases). CDR1 SGHTA and CDR2 FQGTGA come from the germline V gene. Trimming took off 1 base at V and 7 bases at J, with 14 bases between the two ends. The CDR3 is made up of 14 amino acids. The CDR3 nucleotides read TGTGCCAGCAGCTTAATCGCGGGTTCTCGGGAGCAGTACTTC. Residues: CASSLIAGSREQYF.

The chain has TRBV9 and TRBJ2-7, with 8 bases identical to TRBD2. The CDR3 runs 14 residues. Germline CDR1 SGDLS, CDR2 YYNGEE. The trim removed 0 bases at V and 4 bases at J, leaving 3 bases unmatched. The DNA of the CDR3 is TGTGCCAGCAGCGTAGTGGCGGGAGGTTACGAGCAGTACTTC. This encodes CASSVVAGGYEQYF.

About this clone: The DNA is left out, because the CDR3 cannot be placed on it with certainty; the CDR3 is given as TCRdb lists it. The gene calls are TRBV28 and TRBJ1-1; TRBD1, the D gene given by the table, was not confirmed from the DNA. From germline, CDR1 is MDHEN and CDR2 SYDVKM. The CDR3 is 15 amino acids in total, end residues counted. The CDR3 here is CASSSSGQGMTEAFF.

This chain joins TRBV12-5 and TRBJ2-2; 11 bases line up with TRBD2. V dropped 6 bases and J dropped 3; count of bases not matched to a gene: 6. From germline, CDR1 is LGHNT and CDR2 FRNRAP. The CDR3 loop spans 16 amino acids. The CDR3 reads CASGTTSGGYTGELFF. Written as DNA, the CDR3 is TGTGCTAGTGGAACCACTAGCGGGGGATACACCGGGGAGCTGTTTTTT.

V is TRBV5-5 and J is TRBJ2-3, with no clear D. This CDR3 spans 16 amino acids. Germline assignment: CDR1 SGHKS and CDR2 YYEKEE (reference sequence). Trimming removed 4 bases from V and 0 bases from J, with 15 bases in between. Written as DNA, the CDR3 is TGTGCCAGCAGCCGCGGCAGTACTACTAGCACAGATACGCAGTATTTT. As protein: CASSRGSTTSTDTQYF.

CDR3 DNA sequence: TGTGCCAGCAGAAAGGGGGGACAGGGGAGCGAGACCCAGTACTTC. Its protein is CASRKGGQGSETQYF. The V and J genes are TRBV6-1 and TRBJ2-5; 10 bases align to TRBD1. The V segment lost 6 bases and the J segment 5 bases; nucleotides outside the gene matches: 9. The CDR3 totals 15 residues. Germline V gives CDR1 MNHNS, CDR2 SASEGT.

The J gene is TRBJ1-1, the V gene TRBV4-3, with a possible D match to TRBD1 (6 bases). Trimming cost V 0 bases and J 4 bases, with 12 bases left between them. Looked up from germline, CDR1 is LGHNA and CDR2 is YSLEER. This CDR3 comprises 15 residues. CDR3 coding DNA: TGCGCCAGCAGCCAAGATCTTCAGGGGAGCACTGAAGCTTTCTTT. Its protein product is CASSQDLQGSTEAFF.

The chain links TRBV10-3 to TRBJ2-3; D unclear. This CDR3 contains 11 residues. V shed 3 bases and J shed 5 bases, with 3 bases lying between them. Germline CDR1 is ENHRY and CDR2 is SYGVKD. CDR3 in amino acids: CAISDLDTQYF. DNA for the CDR3: TGTGCCATCAGTGACTTAGATACGCAGTATTTT.

The sample holds many counts of this clone. The V and J genes are TRBV6-6 and TRBJ2-3; possibly TRBD1 for D (5 bases). V lost 8 bases and J lost 0, with 12 bases in between. The V gene's germline CDR1 is MNHNY and CDR2 SVGAGI (reference sequence). This CDR3 has 14 amino acids. The CDR3 bases are TGTGCCAGCTGGAGACAGACTAGCACAGATACGCAGTATTTT. Protein sequence: CASWRQTSTDTQYF.

This chain uses TRBV29-1 with TRBJ2-3; 9 positions agree with TRBD2. Germline CDR1 is SQVTM and CDR2 is ANQGSEA. The length of the CDR3 is 14 residues. V was pared by 6 bases and J by 4 bases, with 8 bases of the junction left unmatched. The CDR3 reads CSVTGTSNADTQYF. CDR3 DNA sequence: TGCAGCGTGACCGGGACTAGCAATGCAGATACGCAGTATTTT.

This clone was observed a few times. The chain carries TRBV7-9 and TRBJ2-1; 12 bases are shared with TRBD2. The germline V gene encodes CDR1 SEHNR and CDR2 FQNEAQ (reference sequence). The CDR3 has 17 residues. V lost 4 bases and J lost 2; bases outside the gene matches: 6. DNA for the CDR3: TGTGCCAGCAGCTATCTGCGGACTAGCGGGACCTACAATGAGCAGTTCTTC. Protein: CASSYLRTSGTYNEQFF. The complete variable domain, with remaining parts taken from reference TRBV7-9 and TRBJ2-1, reads DTGVSQNPRHKITKRGQNVTFRCDPISEHNRLYWYRQTLGQGPEFLTYFQNEAQLEKSRLLSDRFSAERPKGSFSTLEIQRTEQGDSAMYLCASSYLRTSGTYNEQFFGPGTRLTVL.

The V gene is TRBV5-8, the J gene TRBJ2-5, with D perhaps matching TRBD1 (6 bases). Germline CDR1 and CDR2: SGHTS and YDEGEE. The CDR3 totals 12 residues. Trimming removed 1 base at V and 6 bases at J, with 7 bases between. CDR3 in amino acids: CASSLWDKTQYF. The CDR3 nucleotides read TGTGCCAGCAGCTTGTGGGACAAGACCCAGTACTTC.